This TCR beta chain was observed in a study of T-cell memory formation after mild COVID-19. Study outcomes and limitations: Day 37-peaking second-wave clones had unconfirmed SARS-CoV-2 specificity.

The germline V and J ends were trimmed by 2 bases and 3 bases, with 5 bases remaining between them. The CDR3 is made up of 12 amino acids. CDR1 is SQVTM and CDR2 is ANQGSEA in the germline V gene. TCRdb reprocessed the 5' RACE reads with MiXCR, giving one entry per CDR3 protein. In the table there are approximately 580,000 distinct CDR3 sequences, approximately 20% of which are singletons. This clonotype was seen ten or more times. No antigen is known for it. The chain is built from TRBV29-1 and TRBJ2-1, with D unresolved. The TCR sequence derives from an adult woman who had mild COVID-19 (a few samples of this study predate the infection). Cell type and time point are not known. Sample: PBMCs or a T cell subset sorted from them (not recorded which). The CDR3 region is CSVEKLYNEQFF. CDR3 DNA sequence: TGCAGCGTTGAAAAGCTCTACAATGAGCAGTTCTTC.